This T cell receptor (beta chain) was captured in a study of cytomegalovirus exposure and HLA in healthy donors. At the level of the study: Out of around 360 genotyped donors, roughly 78% belonged to the Caucasian-associated ancestry cluster.

Germline V gene data show CDR1 as SGHVS and CDR2 as FNYEAQ. V lost 5 bases to trimming and J lost 2 bases; unmatched junction nucleotides: 5. The CDR3 is 15 amino acids. It was with 60 Vbeta and 13 Jbeta primers that the PCR ran. TCRdb's copy holds only in-frame clones and misses some; the assay was immunoSEQ multiplex PCR. The sample gives 95,000 to 150,000 clones, 50% to 75% of which show up once; roughly 8.6% is in the top ten. V usage is TRBV7-6 and J usage is TRBJ1-4; the match to TRBD1 covers 7 bases. This TCR was recovered from a woman between 40 and 55 years old in good health and CMV-seropositive. The specimen was PBMCs. The CDR3 loop reads CASSRTGATNEKLFF. The CDR3 nucleotides are TGTGCCAGCAGCCGCACAGGGGCGACTAATGAAAAACTGTTTTTT.